Presented here are 4 T cell receptor beta chains from one specimen sequenced in a study of blood T cell repertoires in COVID-19. Assay: immunoSEQ multiplex PCR; the TCRdb copy retains only in-frame clones and omits some. This sample carries approximately 44,000 clones, around 90% of them seen once, and the ten largest clones take about 0.4%. The sequenced material came from peripheral blood. The source is a man aged 45 to 65 with COVID-19, enrolled during active disease.

CDR3 bases: TGTGCCTCGAGTGGACAGGGGTTTTCACCCCTCCACTTT. It specifies CASSGQGFSPLHF. The gene calls are TRBV19 and TRBJ1-6; 9 bases map to TRBD1. With 11 bases clipped from V and 9 bases from J, the junction kept 8 bases outside the gene matches. Per germline, CDR1 LNHDA and CDR2 SQIVND (reference sequence). The CDR3 runs to 13 residues.

The genes are TRBV28 and TRBJ1-2; D may be TRBD1 (6 bases). The length of the CDR3 is 15 residues. Germline CDR1 is MDHEN and CDR2 is SYDVKM. The V end was cut by 3 bases, the J end by 4 bases, with 15 bases between. In DNA, the CDR3 is TGTGCCAGCAGTTTCCCCGGGGGGGGGCTCTATGGCTACACCTTC. Translating it yields CASSFPGGGLYGYTF.

V is TRBV18 and J is TRBJ1-4, with D perhaps matching TRBD1 (5 bases). Germline lookup yields CDR1 KGHSH and CDR2 LQKENI. V was pared by 6 bases and J by 5 bases, with 13 bases between. This CDR3 contains 14 residues. The CDR3 is CASSPTVPNEKLFF. For the CDR3, the DNA is TGTGCCAGCTCGCCGACAGTTCCCAATGAAAAACTGTTTTTT. Full variable domain (remainder filled in from reference TRBV18 and TRBJ1-4): NAGVMQNPRHLVRRRGQEARLRCSPMKGHSHVYWYRQLPEEGLKFMVYLQKENIIDESGMPKERFSAEFPKEGPSILRIQQVVRGDSAAYFCASSPTVPNEKLFFGSGTQLSVL.

CDR3 bases: TGTGCCAGTAGTATGGGGCCTACGGATGGGGCTAACACTGAAGCTTTCTTT. Protein: CASSMGPTDGANTEAFF. The rearrangement uses TRBV19 and TRBJ1-1; tentative D call: TRBD1 (5 bases). In germline, CDR1 is LNHDA, CDR2 SQIVND (reference sequence). Trimming took off 3 bases at V and 2 bases at J, with 19 bases between the two ends. The CDR3 is 17 amino acids. The full variable domain, completed using reference TRBV19 and TRBJ1-1, is DGGITQSPKYLFRKEGQNVTLSCEQNLNHDAMYWYRQDPGQGLRLIYYSQIVNDFQKGDIAEGYSVSREKKESFPLTVTSAQKNPTAFYLCASSMGPTDGANTEAFFGQGTRLTVV.